These 2 T cell receptor beta chains share one sample of origin, sequenced in a study of T cells in Graves' hyperthyroidism and ophthalmopathy (dated by TCRdb to 2018 to 2020). The library was prepared using multiplex PCR. The instrument was an Illumina HiSeq 2000. The TCR beta CDR3 regions were amplified from the RNA transcripts. For the first round of RT-PCR on the TCR CDR3, the HTBI primer set was used together with the Qiagen OneStep RT-PCR kit. TCRdb reanalyzed the raw reads on its own, using fastp at Q25 for trimming and MiXCR for clone calling, and kept in-frame beta chains. Each entry merges the rows of one CDR3 protein and shows their most common DNA and genes. The sample includes nearly 750,000 distinct CDR3 sequences, with about a third observed a single time. Around 30% of the sample rests with the top ten. The sample consisted of blood. The receptors were gathered from a woman aged 40 to 49 with Graves' hyperthyroidism.

This clonotype was seen more than once but under ten times. V gene TRBV25-1 combines with J gene TRBJ1-2, with unresolved D. This CDR3 region has 16 residues. CDR1 is MGHDK and CDR2 is SYGVNS in the germline V gene. Trimming removed 1 base at V and 4 bases at J, with 16 bases between. This CDR3 reads CASSESPKTGFYGYTF. The CDR3 region has the DNA TGTGCCAGCAGTGAATCTCCGAAAACTGGGTTCTATGGCTACACCTTC.

This clonotype was observed at least ten times. The gene calls are TRBV12-3 or TRBV12-4 and TRBJ2-7; tentatively, D is TRBD1 (6 bases). The CDR3 extends over 12 amino acids. V was trimmed by 6 bases and J by 2 bases, leaving 8 bases between them. This chain's CDR3 is CASSRTAYEQYF. In DNA form, the CDR3 reads TGTGCCAGCAGCCGGACAGCCTACGAGCAGTACTTC.